These 26 T cell receptor beta chains came from one sample sequenced in a study of blood T cell repertoires in COVID-19. Sequencing was performed with immunoSEQ multiplex PCR; in TCRdb, only in-frame clones are kept and a portion is missing. The table has roughly 280,000 clones, around 87% seen once; the top ten hold 2% to 3%. The specimen sequenced was PBMCs or T cells enriched from blood (not recorded which). The receptors here all came from a young woman who had recovered from COVID-19.

The chain has TRBV6-5 and TRBJ1-2; 9 nucleotides match TRBD1. The germline V gene encodes CDR1 MNHEY and CDR2 SVGAGI. V trimming: 6 bases; J trimming: 6 bases; junction bases outside the gene matches: 5. The CDR3 length is 13 residues. DNA for the CDR3: TGTGCCAGCAGCGACAGGGGGGGAAATGGCTACACCTTC. Translated, it gives CASSDRGGNGYTF.

V gene TRBV12-3 or TRBV12-4 combines with J gene TRBJ2-7, with a tentative D call TRBD1 (6 bases). V gave up 5 bases and J gave up 1 base, with 6 bases separating them. This CDR3 comprises 12 residues. The CDR3 sequence is CASSGQSYEQYF. For the CDR3, the DNA is TGTGCCAGCAGTGGACAGTCCTACGAGCAGTACTTC.

This chain joins TRBV27 and TRBJ1-6; maybe TRBD1 (5 bases). The germline gives CDR1 MNHEY, CDR2 SMNVEV (reference sequence). Trimming stripped 4 bases from V and 7 bases from J, with 11 bases between. The length of the CDR3 is 14 residues. CDR3 DNA sequence: TGTGCCAGCAGTTACCATTCAGGGAATTCACCCCTCCACTTT. This translates into CASSYHSGNSPLHF.

This clone is a singleton in its sample. The DNA of the CDR3 is TGTGCCATCAGTGAGACGGGGGACTCCTACGAGCAGTACTTC. Translated: CAISETGDSYEQYF. The chain uses TRBV10-3 and TRBJ2-7; D might be TRBD2 (6 bases). V lost 2 bases, J lost 0 bases, and 8 bases lay in between. Germline CDR1 ENHRY, CDR2 SYGVKD. The CDR3 sequence is 14 residues long.

The rearrangement joins TRBV10-2 to TRBJ1-1; 8 bases are a match to TRBD1. V was clipped by 2 bases and J by 10 bases; unmatched bases: 9. The CDR3 contains 14 residues. Per the germline V gene, CDR1 is WSHSY and CDR2 is SAAADI. The CDR3 DNA reads TGCGCCAGCAGTGAGAGGACAGGGTGGAATGGAGCTTTCTTT. Translating it yields CASSERTGWNGAFF.

The rearrangement uses TRBV19 and TRBJ1-4, with D possibly being TRBD1 (5 bases). V gave up 5 bases and J gave up 1 base, with 20 bases separating them. Per germline, CDR1 LNHDA and CDR2 SQIVND (reference sequence). The CDR3 consists of 18 residues. The CDR3 DNA follows: TGTGCCAGTAGTTCTAGAGACAGATTCCTTGGAACTAATGAAAAACTGTTTTTT. Protein product: CASSSRDRFLGTNEKLFF.

The rearrangement links TRBV3-1 (or the pseudogene TRBV3-2) to TRBJ2-6; D not resolved. This CDR3 contains 14 residues. From germline, CDR1 is LGHDT and CDR2 YNNKEL (reference sequence). Between the trimmed V and J ends, which lost 6 bases and 1 base, there was a span of 7 bases. This CDR3 reads CASSRRSGANVLTF. CDR3 DNA: TGTGCCAGCAGTCGGAGATCTGGGGCCAACGTCCTGACTTTC.

The V call is TRBV19, the J call TRBJ1-3, with D perhaps TRBD1 (6 bases). V lost 5 bases, J lost 1 base, and 12 bases lay in between. The CDR3 contains 15 residues. Germline loops: CDR1 LNHDA, CDR2 SQIVND (reference sequence). The CDR3 DNA is TGTGCCAGTAGTTGGGACAAAACATCTGGAAACACCATATATTTT. Translated, it gives CASSWDKTSGNTIYF.

V and J are TRBV12-3 or TRBV12-4 and TRBJ2-5; 7 bases fit TRBD2. This CDR3 region has 13 residues. J lost 6 bases, V lost 6 bases, and 7 bases had no gene match. CDR3: CASRDPGGQTQYF. In DNA form, the CDR3 reads TGTGCCAGCAGAGACCCGGGGGGACAGACCCAGTACTTC.

The gene calls are TRBV19 and TRBJ1-1; a possible D gene is TRBD1 (5 bases). CDR3 length: 13 amino acids. Germline CDR1 and CDR2: LNHDA and SQIVND (reference sequence). Trimming removed 4 bases from V and 5 bases from J, with 11 bases in between. CDR3 loop: CASSRPRGTEAFF. DNA for the CDR3: TGTGCCAGTAGTAGACCCCGGGGGACTGAAGCTTTCTTT.

The CDR3 DNA sequence: TGTGCCACCAGTATAAGCGGGGGTAATGAGCAGTTCTTC. This encodes CATSISGGNEQFF. The chain combines TRBV24-1 with TRBJ2-1; 8 bases agree with TRBD2. The CDR3 is made up of 13 amino acids. V was pared by 6 bases and J by 7 bases, with 4 bases of the junction left unmatched. Germline assignment: CDR1 KGHDR and CDR2 SFDVKD.

The chain is built from TRBV28 and TRBJ1-2, with D maybe TRBD1 (5 bases). This CDR3 comprises 15 residues. V was cut by 7 bases and J by 1 base, with 16 bases left in between. Germline CDR1 MDHEN, CDR2 SYDVKM. This chain's CDR3 is CASISSRVYNYGYTF. The CDR3 bases are TGTGCCAGCATCTCAAGCAGGGTTTATAACTATGGCTACACCTTC.

V gene TRBV6-2 or TRBV6-3 combines with J gene TRBJ1-2; D may be TRBD1 (6 bases). V was clipped by 4 bases and J by 2 bases, with 8 bases between them. Germline lookup yields CDR1 MNHEY and CDR2 SVGEGT. The CDR3 runs 13 residues. The DNA for the CDR3 is TGTGCCAGCAGTTTCACAGGGAACTATGGCTACACCTTC. Encoded protein: CASSFTGNYGYTF.

The chain combines TRBV19 with TRBJ1-2, with D possibly matching TRBD1 (5 bases). V gave up 4 bases and J gave up 4 bases, with 13 bases separating them. This CDR3 is 14 amino acids long. Germline lookup yields CDR1 LNHDA and CDR2 SQIVND (reference sequence). CDR3 bases: TGTGCCAGTAGTAGCCTTCAGGGATCCTATGGCTACACCTTC. As protein: CASSSLQGSYGYTF.

V and J are TRBV27 and TRBJ2-1, with 8 bases that match TRBD2. Germline values: CDR1 MNHEY, CDR2 SMNVEV (reference sequence). With V trimmed by 3 bases and J by 9 bases, 10 bases remained unmatched. This CDR3 comprises 15 residues. DNA for the CDR3: TGTGCCAGCAGTTTGGGGACTAGTGGCAGGGGTGAGCAGTTCTTC. It translates to CASSLGTSGRGEQFF.

The rearrangement joins TRBV9 to TRBJ1-2; weak D call: TRBD1 (6 bases). V was clipped by 3 bases and J by 5 bases, with 20 bases between them. This CDR3 is 16 amino acids long. Germline V gene lookup returns CDR1 SGDLS and CDR2 YYNGEE. The CDR3: CASSGSTGSGFYGYTF. In nucleotides, the CDR3 is TGTGCCAGCAGCGGAAGCACAGGGAGTGGGTTTTATGGCTACACCTTC.

This chain links TRBV5-4 with TRBJ2-3; 8 bases are a match to TRBD2. V lost 0 bases and J lost 0; bases outside the gene matches: 3. The length of the CDR3 is 16 residues. CDR1 and CDR2 (germline): SGHNT, YYREEE (reference sequence). The CDR3 here is CASSLAGGGSTDTQYF. The CDR3, as DNA: TGTGCCAGCAGCTTGGCGGGCGGGGGGAGCACAGATACGCAGTATTTT.

This clone was detected only a few times. The rearrangement joins TRBV28 to TRBJ1-6, with 11 bases fitting TRBD1. The CDR3 has 15 residues. Germline-derived CDR1 and CDR2 are MDHEN and SYDVKM. V gave up 5 bases and J gave up 9 bases; unmatched junction bases: 6. The CDR3 loop is CASSPLGTGGSPLHF. The CDR3 DNA sequence: TGTGCCAGCAGTCCTCTAGGGACAGGGGGTTCACCCCTCCACTTT. Looking up the rest from reference TRBV28 and TRBJ1-6 gives the full variable domain: DVKVTQSSRYLVKRTGEKVFLECVQDMDHENMFWYRQDPGLGLRLIYFSYDVKMKEKGDIPEGYSVSREKKERFSLILESASTNQTSMYLCASSPLGTGGSPLHFGNGTRLTVT.

This chain joins TRBV5-1 and TRBJ2-7, with TRBD1 matching 8 bases. The CDR3 contains 13 residues. V lost 5 bases and J lost 1; bases outside the gene matches: 2. In germline, CDR1 is SGHRS, CDR2 YFSETQ. The CDR3 region has the DNA TGCGCCAGCAGGGGGACAGGATCCTACGAGCAGTACTTC. It translates to CASRGTGSYEQYF.

The chain has TRBV7-9 and TRBJ1-4; D is unclear. CDR1 is SEHNR and CDR2 is FQNEAQ in the germline V gene (reference sequence). The V and J ends lost 1 base and 4 bases respectively, with 13 bases between them. The CDR3 covers 16 residues. The CDR3 here is CASSLDDREGNEKLFF. In nucleotides, the CDR3 is TGTGCCAGCAGCTTAGATGATAGGGAGGGTAATGAAAAACTGTTTTTT.

V usage is TRBV7-9 and J usage is TRBJ1-2; 7 bases are shared with TRBD1. Germline V CDR1 and CDR2: SEHNR, FQNEAQ (reference sequence). V lost 5 bases and J lost 0; bases outside the gene matches: 9. The length of the CDR3 is 16 residues. CDR3 DNA: TGTGCCAGCAGCCCTATTCGCGGGACAGCTAACTATGGCTACACCTTC. Its translation is CASSPIRGTANYGYTF.

In DNA, the CDR3 is TGCGCCAGCAGCCAAGCGGACAGGGACATGAACACTGAAGCTTTCTTT. Protein: CASSQADRDMNTEAFF. V usage is TRBV4-1 and J usage is TRBJ1-1; 8 bases are a match to TRBD1. J gave up 0 bases and V 1 base, and 4 bases lay outside the gene matches. Germline V gene lookup returns CDR1 MGHRA and CDR2 YSYEKL. This CDR3 is built from 16 residues.

This rearrangement joins TRBV6-6 to TRBJ1-5; no clear D. Deletions cut 0 bases from V and 0 bases from J, with 6 bases between. The CDR3 spans 15 residues. The germline V gene encodes CDR1 MNHNY and CDR2 SVGAGI (reference sequence). Here the CDR3 reads CASSYSGYSNQPQHF. The CDR3 nucleotides read TGTGCCAGCAGTTACTCCGGTTATAGCAATCAGCCCCAGCATTTT.

The chain uses TRBV27 and TRBJ1-1; D is undetermined. The CDR3 is made up of 15 amino acids. Germline V CDR1 and CDR2: MNHEY, SMNVEV (reference sequence). V was shortened by 4 bases and J by 6 bases, with 18 bases between the two germline ends. This chain's CDR3 is CASSSRGGLRAEAFF. The CDR3, as DNA: TGTGCCAGCAGTTCCCGGGGAGGGCTAAGGGCTGAAGCTTTCTTT.

CDR3 nucleotides: TGTGCCAGCAGCCCCCAGACAGGGGCCTTGAACACTGAAGCTTTCTTT. Encoded protein: CASSPQTGALNTEAFF. The chain links TRBV7-6 to TRBJ1-1; 8 bases align to TRBD1. The CDR3 is 16 residues long. CDR1 is SGHVS and CDR2 is FNYEAQ in the germline V gene. Unmatched junction bases numbered 8, after V lost 5 bases and J lost 0 bases.

J is TRBJ1-4 and V is TRBV28; 9 positions match TRBD1. The CDR3 has 14 amino acids. Germline V CDR1 and CDR2: MDHEN, SYDVKM. V shed 6 bases, J shed 8 bases, and the junction held 7 bases outside the gene matches. DNA of the CDR3: TGTGCCAGCAGGGGGACAGGGAGCCACGAAAAACTGTTTTTT. This gives the protein CASRGTGSHEKLFF.